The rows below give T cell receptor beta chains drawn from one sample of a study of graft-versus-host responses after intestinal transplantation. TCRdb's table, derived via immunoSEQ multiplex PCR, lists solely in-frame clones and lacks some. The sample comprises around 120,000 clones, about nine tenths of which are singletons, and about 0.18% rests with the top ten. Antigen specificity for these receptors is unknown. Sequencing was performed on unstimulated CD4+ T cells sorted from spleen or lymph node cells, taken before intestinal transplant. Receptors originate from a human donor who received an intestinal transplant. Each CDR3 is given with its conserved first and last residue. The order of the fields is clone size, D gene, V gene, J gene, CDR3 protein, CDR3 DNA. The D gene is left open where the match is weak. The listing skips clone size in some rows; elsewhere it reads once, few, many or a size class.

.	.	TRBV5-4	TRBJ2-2	CASSLGLNTGELFF	TGTGCCAGCAGCTTGGGACTAAACACCGGGGAGCTGTTTTTT
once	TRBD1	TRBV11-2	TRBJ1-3	CASSRTGGSGNTIYF	TGTGCCAGCAGCAGGACAGGGGGGAGTGGAAACACCATATATTTT
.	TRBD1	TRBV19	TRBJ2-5	CASSIQSPQGGETQYF	TGTGCCAGTAGTATTCAATCCCCACAGGGGGGAGAGACCCAGTACTTC
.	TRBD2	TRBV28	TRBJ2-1	CASLSGRPNEQFF	TGTGCCAGCCTTAGCGGGAGGCCCAATGAGCAGTTCTTC
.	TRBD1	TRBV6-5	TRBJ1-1	CASSSPGQGNTEAFF	TGTGCCAGCAGTTCCCCGGGACAGGGAAACACTGAAGCTTTCTTT
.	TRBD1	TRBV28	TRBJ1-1	CATRGLTGQNTEAFF	TGTGCCACCAGAGGGTTGACAGGGCAGAACACTGAAGCTTTCTTT
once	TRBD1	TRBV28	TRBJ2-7	CASSKSGTDYEQYF	TGTGCCAGCAGCAAATCCGGGACAGATTACGAGCAGTACTTC
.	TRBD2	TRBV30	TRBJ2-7	CACADAGGSYEQYF	TGTGCCTGTGCCGACGCGGGGGGCTCCTACGAGCAGTACTTC
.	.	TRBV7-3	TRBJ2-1	CASSSQGSYNEQFF	TGTGCCAGCAGCTCCCAGGGATCCTACAATGAGCAGTTCTTC
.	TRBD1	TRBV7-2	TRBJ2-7	CASSLGQGVEQYF	TGTGCCAGCAGCTTAGGACAGGGGGTCGAGCAGTACTTC
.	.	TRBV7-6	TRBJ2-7	CASSLGTKTALHEQYF	TGTGCCAGCAGCTTAGGTACCAAAACCGCGCTCCACGAGCAGTACTTC
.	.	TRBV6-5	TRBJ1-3	CASSRYSGNTIYF	TGTGCCAGCAGTCGCTATTCTGGAAACACCATATATTTT
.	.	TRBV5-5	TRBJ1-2	CASSSDMFNYGYTF	TGTGCCAGCAGCTCGGACATGTTTAACTATGGCTACACCTTC